This is a list of T cell receptor beta chains from one sample in a study of response to subunit inactivated influenza vaccine. TCRdb used MiXCR to reprocess the RT-PCR reads, holding one entry per CDR3 protein. The sample consists of more than 700,000 distinct CDR3 sequences, 21% of them appearing once. The specimen was PBMCs from blood, collected 5 to 6 days after vaccination. The origin of the receptors is a man aged 50 to 60 who received an inactivated influenza vaccine. CDR3s include the opening cysteine and the closing phenylalanine or tryptophan. A D gene is named only where the DNA matches it firmly. Size is omitted from some rows. Given values are once, few, many or a class for expanded clones.

>TRBD1|TRBJ2-7|TRBV20-1|.
TGCAGTGCTAGCCATATCGGGACAGGGATTCGGGAGCAGTACTTC
CSASHIGTGIREQYF
>.|TRBJ1-2|TRBV4-3|.
TGCGCCAGCAGCCAAGACCCAGAGAACTATGGCTACACCTTC
CASSQDPENYGYTF
>.|TRBJ1-2|TRBV5-1|.
TGCGCCAGCACCCAGAGGGCCGAATCGGGTAGCGGCTACACCTTC
CASTQRAESGSGYTF
>TRBD2|TRBJ2-1|TRBV7-8|.
TGTGCCAGCACCATAAGCAGGGAGGGTGAGCAGTTCTTC
CASTISREGEQFF
>TRBD1|TRBJ1-1|TRBV5-1|few
TGCGCCAGCAGCTTTGGACAGGCTACCACTGAAGCTTTCTTT
CASSFGQATTEAFF
>.|TRBJ1-1|TRBV28|.
TGTGCCAGCAGTTTAACAAACCGAGGACTAATGAACACTGAAGCTTTCTTT
CASSLTNRGLMNTEAFF
>.|TRBJ2-7|TRBV7-3|many
TGTGCCAGCAGCTTAGGTCCAGCGGAGACCTACGAGCAGTACTTC
CASSLGPAETYEQYF
>.|TRBJ2-2|TRBV7-2|many
TGTGCCAGCAGCCCAGCCGGGGAGCTGTTTTTT
CASSPAGELFF
>.|TRBJ2-2|TRBV7-6|.
TGTGCCAGCAGGTCCGCAGGGACCGGGGAGCTGTTTTTT
CASRSAGTGELFF
>.|TRBJ2-7|TRBV29-1|.
TGCAGCGTTGGGACCCCGCGCGAACTCTCCTACGAGCAGTACTTC
CSVGTPRELSYEQYF
>TRBD2|TRBJ2-7|TRBV7-2|.
TGTTCCAGCAGCGAGCTGGGCGGGGGGACCTACGAGCAGTACTTC
CSSSELGGGTYEQYF
>.|TRBJ2-7|TRBV6-1|.
TGTGCCAGCAGTGAAGGCAGGTTAGCCTACGAGCAGTACTTC
CASSEGRLAYEQYF
>TRBD1|TRBJ2-7|TRBV10-3|few
TGTGCCATCAGTGAGCAGGGGGTAGGCAACGAGCAGTACTTC
CAISEQGVGNEQYF
>TRBD2|TRBJ2-7|TRBV20-1|few
TGCAGTGCTAGTGGACTAGCGGACCCCTACGAGCAGTACTTC
CSASGLADPYEQYF
>.|TRBJ1-3|TRBV6-1|few
TGTGCCAGCAGTAAACAGGGTTCGGCTGGAAACACCATATATTTT
CASSKQGSAGNTIYF
>TRBD2|TRBJ2-5|TRBV12-3/TRBV12-4|many
TGTGCCAGCAGTGCCTCTAGTGAGACCGCGGGGGGAGAGACCCAGTACTTC
CASSASSETAGGETQYF
>TRBD1|TRBJ1-4|TRBV7-2|.
TGTGCCAGCAGCCCAGGGGGGCTCTCTAATGAAAAACTGTTTTTT
CASSPGGLSNEKLFF
>TRBD2|TRBJ2-7|TRBV6-1|few
TGTGCCAGCAGTCCAGGGACTAAAGGCTACGAGCAGTACTTC
CASSPGTKGYEQYF
>.|TRBJ2-1|TRBV25-1|.
TGTGCCAGCAGTCCAGAGGGGCAGACCCAGTTCTTC
CASSPEGQTQFF
>.|TRBJ2-2|TRBV12-3/TRBV12-4|few
TGTGCCAGCAGTCTAAGGAACCTAAACACCGGGGAGCTGTTTTTT
CASSLRNLNTGELFF
>TRBD2|TRBJ2-7|TRBV27|.
TGTGCCAGCAGTCCGAGGACTAGTAGCTCCTACGAGCAGTACTTC
CASSPRTSSSYEQYF
>.|TRBJ2-5|TRBV5-5|.
TGTGCCAGCAGCTTGGAAGGGGGAGGAGAGACCCAGTACTTC
CASSLEGGGETQYF
>.|TRBJ2-2|TRBV11-1|.
TGTGCCAGCAGCCCGGGTAGGAGGCGCGGCCATTGGGACGGGGAGCTGTTTTTT
CASSPGRRRGHWDGELFF
>TRBD1|TRBJ1-6|TRBV7-2|.
TGTGCCAGCAGCTTAGCGGGACAGGGGGCAGGTAATTCACCCCTCCACTTT
CASSLAGQGAGNSPLHF
>.|TRBJ2-7|TRBV6-2/TRBV6-3|.
TGTGCCAGCAGTTACGACAGACTCGGCGAGCAGTACTTC
CASSYDRLGEQYF
>TRBD1|TRBJ2-4|TRBV5-6|.
TGTGCCAGCAGCTTTCGCCTTACAGGGGTGTTAACCAAAAACATTCAGTACTTC
CASSFRLTGVLTKNIQYF
>TRBD2|TRBJ2-1|TRBV7-3|few
TGTGCCAGCAGCTTAACGGCGGGAGGGCCGTTGAATGAGCAGTTCTTC
CASSLTAGGPLNEQFF
>TRBD1|TRBJ2-1|TRBV15|.
TGTGCCACCAGCAGAGTTGGGACAGGGAAGGGCGATGAGCAGTTCTTC
CATSRVGTGKGDEQFF
>TRBD1|TRBJ2-5|TRBV24-1|few
TGTGCCACCAGTGATCCGACAGGGGCGAGGGAGACCCAGTACTTC
CATSDPTGARETQYF
>TRBD1|TRBJ2-5|TRBV27|.
TGTGCCAGCAGTTTACTAACAGGGGGCAGAGAGACCCAGTACTTC
CASSLLTGGRETQYF
>TRBD1|TRBJ2-1|TRBV6-2/TRBV6-3|many
TGTGCCAGCAGCGATACAGGGGTTGTTGGTGAGCAGTTCTTC
CASSDTGVVGEQFF
>.|TRBJ1-2|TRBV2|.
TGTGCCAGCAGTGAAGCCGGGACCCAATATAGCAACTATGGCTACACCTTC
CASSEAGTQYSNYGYTF
>.|TRBJ2-2|TRBV5-1|many
TGCGCCAGCAGCTTGGACGGAACCGGGGAGCTGTTTTTT
CASSLDGTGELFF
>TRBD2|TRBJ2-3|TRBV20-1|.
TGCAGTGCTTTTAGCGGGGTAGCAGATACGCAGTATTTT
CSAFSGVADTQYF
>TRBD2|TRBJ2-5|TRBV4-2|.
TGTGCCAGCAGCTTAGCGGGACAAGAAGAGACCCAGTACTTC
CASSLAGQEETQYF
>.|TRBJ2-5|TRBV6-2/TRBV6-3|few
TGTGCCAGCAGTTTAGTAGCGGCCCGGAGAGAGACCCAGTACTTC
CASSLVAARRETQYF
>.|TRBJ1-4|TRBV15|.
TGTGCCACCAGCAGGGGCAAGAACGGCGGTAATGAAAAACTGTTTTTT
CATSRGKNGGNEKLFF
>TRBD2|TRBJ2-1|TRBV9|few
TGTGCCAGCAGCCCCCGACTAGCGGGGGACCTTTGGGATGAGCAGTTCTTC
CASSPRLAGDLWDEQFF
>TRBD2|TRBJ2-4|TRBV3-1|few
TGTGCCAGCGGACCACGGGACGGAAGGGCGGGGGTAGCCAAAAACATTCAGTACTTC
CASGPRDGRAGVAKNIQYF
>TRBD1|TRBJ1-2|TRBV28|once
TGTGCCAGCAGTTTGGGACAGGGGTTTGCGTTCACCTTC
CASSLGQGFAFTF
>TRBD1|TRBJ2-1|TRBV20-1|many
TGCAGTGCTAGGGGGACAGGAGGCTCCTACAATGAGCAGTTCTTC
CSARGTGGSYNEQFF
>TRBD1|TRBJ2-2|TRBV15|.
TGTGCCACCAGCAGACCCAGACAGGGTCGGACCGGGGAGCTGTTTTTT
CATSRPRQGRTGELFF
>.|TRBJ2-1|TRBV7-2|many
TGTGCCAGCAGCCACCGGAGTTACAATGAGCAGTTCTTC
CASSHRSYNEQFF
>.|TRBJ2-7|TRBV25-1|once
TGTGCCAGCAGCCCCGGGCTCCACTGCTACGAGCAGTACTTC
CASSPGLHCYEQYF
>TRBD1|TRBJ1-6|TRBV28|.
TGTGCCAGCAGTCCCGACGGACAGGGCGGCTCACCCCTCCACTTT
CASSPDGQGGSPLHF
>TRBD1|TRBJ1-1|TRBV7-9|.
TGTGCCAGCAGCTTGGGGGACAGCACTGAAGCTTTCTTT
CASSLGDSTEAFF
>.|TRBJ2-7|TRBV29-1|many
TGCAGCGTTGAATCTGACAGGACCTACGAGCAGTACTTC
CSVESDRTYEQYF